This TCR beta chain was captured in a study of cytomegalovirus exposure and HLA in healthy donors. Germline values: CDR1 SGHVS, CDR2 FQNEAQ. This CDR3 comprises 17 residues. The germline V and J ends were trimmed by 2 bases and 3 bases, with 20 bases remaining between them. This PCR relied on a set of 60 Vbeta primers and 13 Jbeta primers. TCRdb keeps only in-frame clones here, not all; method: immunoSEQ multiplex PCR. The sample includes around 180,000 clones, around 83% of them seen just once. The chain has TRBV7-8 and TRBJ2-7; D is unclear. The sequenced sample consisted of PBMCs. The TCR originated in a girl aged 2 to 9 in good health and CMV-seropositive. The DNA of the CDR3 is TGTGCCAGCAGCTTAAGAGAGGCCGATGGATTGATCTACGAGCAGTACTTC. Amino acids: CASSLREADGLIYEQYF.